The TCR beta chain under discussion was sequenced for a study of T cells in Graves' hyperthyroidism and ophthalmopathy. Study background: Before treatment of any kind, peripheral blood was taken at initial diagnosis. Findings and caveats of the study: With a median lead of approximately 6 months before onset, the model predicted ophthalmopathy. Blood shared most expanded thyroid clonotypes above 0.001.

The CDR3 contains 13 residues. V was pared by 6 bases and J by 6 bases, with 15 bases between. Germline V gene lookup returns CDR1 MNHNS and CDR2 SASEGT. Fresh peripheral blood, 10 ml, yielded the PBMCs. TCR beta CDR3 region amplification was performed from RNA transcripts. During a first-round RT-PCR of the TCR CDR3, the HTBI primer set was used. TCRdb independently ran MiXCR on the multiplex PCR reads; one entry per CDR3 protein. This table holds some 350,000 distinct CDR3 sequences, roughly 15% found once. This clonotype showed up many times. Its antigen is as yet unknown. The chain carries TRBV6-1 and TRBJ2-7; perhaps TRBD1 as D (6 bases). The sequenced material came from blood. The sequence was obtained from a woman between 40 and 55 years old with Graves' ophthalmopathy. CDR3 region: CASRRRGGSEQYF. The CDR3, as DNA: TGTGCCAGCAGGAGACGAGGGGGTAGCGAGCAGTACTTC.